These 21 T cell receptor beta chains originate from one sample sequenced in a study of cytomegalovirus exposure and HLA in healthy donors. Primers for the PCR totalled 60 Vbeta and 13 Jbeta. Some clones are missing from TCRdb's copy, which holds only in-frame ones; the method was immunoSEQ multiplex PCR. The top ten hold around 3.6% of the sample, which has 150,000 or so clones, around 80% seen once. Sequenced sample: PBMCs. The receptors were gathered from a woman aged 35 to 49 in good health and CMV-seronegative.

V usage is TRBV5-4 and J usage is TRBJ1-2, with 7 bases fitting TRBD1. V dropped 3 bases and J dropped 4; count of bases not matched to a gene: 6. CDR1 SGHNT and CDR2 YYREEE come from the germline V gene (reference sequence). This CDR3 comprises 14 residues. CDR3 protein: CASSSSTGTYGYTF. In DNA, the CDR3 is TGTGCCAGCAGCTCCTCGACAGGGACCTATGGCTACACCTTC.

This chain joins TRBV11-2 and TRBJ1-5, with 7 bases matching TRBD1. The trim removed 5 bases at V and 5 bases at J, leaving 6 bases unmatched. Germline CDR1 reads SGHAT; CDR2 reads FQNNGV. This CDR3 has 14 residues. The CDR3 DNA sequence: TGTGCCAGCAGCGCAACAGGGGCCGATCAGCCCCAGCATTTT. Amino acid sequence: CASSATGADQPQHF.

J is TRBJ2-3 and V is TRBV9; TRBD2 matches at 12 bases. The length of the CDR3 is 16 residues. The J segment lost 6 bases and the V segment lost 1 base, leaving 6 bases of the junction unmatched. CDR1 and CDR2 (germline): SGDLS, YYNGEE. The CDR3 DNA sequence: TGTGCCAGCAGCGTATCGACTAGCGGGAGTGCGGATACGCAGTATTTT. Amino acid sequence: CASSVSTSGSADTQYF.

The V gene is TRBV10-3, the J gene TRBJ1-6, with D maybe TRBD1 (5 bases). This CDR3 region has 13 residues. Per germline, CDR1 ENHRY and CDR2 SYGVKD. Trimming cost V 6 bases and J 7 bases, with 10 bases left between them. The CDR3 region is CAIRQGLNSPLHF. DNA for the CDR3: TGTGCCATCAGGCAGGGTTTGAATTCACCCCTCCACTTT.

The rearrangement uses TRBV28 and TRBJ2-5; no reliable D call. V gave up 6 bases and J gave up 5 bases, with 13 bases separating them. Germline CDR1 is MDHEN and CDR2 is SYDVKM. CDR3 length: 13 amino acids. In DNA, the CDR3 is TGTGCCAGCAGCTCAACAGTCATGGAGACCCAGTACTTC. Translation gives CASSSTVMETQYF.

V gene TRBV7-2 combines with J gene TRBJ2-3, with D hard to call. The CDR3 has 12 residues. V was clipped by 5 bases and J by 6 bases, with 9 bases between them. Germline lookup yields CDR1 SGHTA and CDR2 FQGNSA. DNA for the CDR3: TGTGCCAGCAGCCCCCTCCGGGATACGCAGTATTTT. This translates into CASSPLRDTQYF.

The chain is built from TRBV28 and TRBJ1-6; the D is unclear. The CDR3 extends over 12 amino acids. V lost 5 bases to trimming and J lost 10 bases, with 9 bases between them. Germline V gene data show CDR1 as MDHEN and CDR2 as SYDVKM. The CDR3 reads CASSIDVSPLHF. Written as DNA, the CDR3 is TGTGCCAGCAGTATAGATGTCTCACCCCTCCACTTT.

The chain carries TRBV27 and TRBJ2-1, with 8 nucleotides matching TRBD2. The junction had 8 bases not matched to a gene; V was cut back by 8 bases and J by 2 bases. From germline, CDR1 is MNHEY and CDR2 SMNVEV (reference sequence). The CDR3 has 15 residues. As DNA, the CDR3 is TGTGCCAGCGGGAAAGCGGGAGCCACCTACAATGAGCAGTTCTTC. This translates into CASGKAGATYNEQFF.

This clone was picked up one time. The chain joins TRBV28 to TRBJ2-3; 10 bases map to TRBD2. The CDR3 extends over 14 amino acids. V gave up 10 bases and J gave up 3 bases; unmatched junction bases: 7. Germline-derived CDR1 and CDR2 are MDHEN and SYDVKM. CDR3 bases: TGTGCCACCCTAGCGGGAGTAAGAACAGATACGCAGTATTTT. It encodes CATLAGVRTDTQYF.

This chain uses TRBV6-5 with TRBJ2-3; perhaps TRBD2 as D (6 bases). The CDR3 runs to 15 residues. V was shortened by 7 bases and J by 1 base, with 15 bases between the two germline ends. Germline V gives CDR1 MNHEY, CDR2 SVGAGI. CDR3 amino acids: CASTQGLRGTDTQYF. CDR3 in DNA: TGTGCCAGCACACAAGGACTACGGGGCACAGATACGCAGTATTTT.

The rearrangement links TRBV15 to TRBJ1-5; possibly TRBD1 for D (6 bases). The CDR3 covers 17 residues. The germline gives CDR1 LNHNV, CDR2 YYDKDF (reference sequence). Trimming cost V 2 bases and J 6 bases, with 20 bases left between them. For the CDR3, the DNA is TGTGCCACCAGCAGACTGCGAGGGGGGGGTCGGGGTCAGCCCCAGCATTTT. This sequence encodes CATSRLRGGGRGQPQHF.

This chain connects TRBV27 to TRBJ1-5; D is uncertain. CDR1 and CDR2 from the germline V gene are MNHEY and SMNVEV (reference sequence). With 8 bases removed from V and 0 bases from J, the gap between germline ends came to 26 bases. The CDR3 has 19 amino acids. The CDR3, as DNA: TGTGCCAGCCGAAGCAGAGGGCAGCCACTACTGGATAGCAATCAGCCCCAGCATTTT. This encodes CASRSRGQPLLDSNQPQHF.

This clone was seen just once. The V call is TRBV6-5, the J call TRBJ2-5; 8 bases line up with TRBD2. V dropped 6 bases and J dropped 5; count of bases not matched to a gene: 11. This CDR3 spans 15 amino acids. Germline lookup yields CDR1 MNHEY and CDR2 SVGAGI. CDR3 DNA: TGTGCCAGCAGCAACGGGGGGGCCCTGGGGGAGACCCAGTACTTC. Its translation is CASSNGGALGETQYF.

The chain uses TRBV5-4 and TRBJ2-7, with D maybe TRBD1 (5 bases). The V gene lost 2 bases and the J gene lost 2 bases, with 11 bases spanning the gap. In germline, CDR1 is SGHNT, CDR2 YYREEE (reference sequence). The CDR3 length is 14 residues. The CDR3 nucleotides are TGTGCCAGCAGCTTTCATGACAGAGCCTACGAGCAGTACTTC. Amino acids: CASSFHDRAYEQYF.

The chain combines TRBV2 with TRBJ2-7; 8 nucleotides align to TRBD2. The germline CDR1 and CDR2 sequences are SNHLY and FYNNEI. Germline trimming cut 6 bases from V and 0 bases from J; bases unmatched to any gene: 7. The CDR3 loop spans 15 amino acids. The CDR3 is CASRALAASSYEQYF. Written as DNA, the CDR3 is TGTGCCAGCAGGGCACTAGCGGCCAGCTCCTACGAGCAGTACTTC.

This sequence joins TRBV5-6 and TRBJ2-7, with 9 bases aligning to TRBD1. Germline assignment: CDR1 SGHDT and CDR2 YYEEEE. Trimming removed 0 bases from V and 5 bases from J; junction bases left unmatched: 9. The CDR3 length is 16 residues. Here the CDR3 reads CASSLVQGALGDEQYF. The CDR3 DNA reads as TGTGCCAGCAGCTTGGTACAGGGGGCTTTAGGGGACGAGCAGTACTTC.

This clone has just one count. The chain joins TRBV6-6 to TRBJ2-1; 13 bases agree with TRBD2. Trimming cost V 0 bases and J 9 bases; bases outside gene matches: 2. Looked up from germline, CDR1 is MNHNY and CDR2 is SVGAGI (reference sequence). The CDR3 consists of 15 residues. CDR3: CASSYSGLAGSEQFF. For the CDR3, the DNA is TGTGCCAGCAGTTACTCGGGACTAGCGGGGAGTGAGCAGTTCTTC.

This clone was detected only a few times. This CDR3 is CASSLEGGSTEAFF. The CDR3 coding sequence is TGTGCCAGCAGCTTGGAGGGAGGGAGCACTGAAGCTTTCTTT. V and J are TRBV5-6 and TRBJ1-1; D not resolved. This CDR3 has 14 residues. Trimming removed 0 bases at V and 4 bases at J, with 10 bases between. Germline-derived CDR1 and CDR2 are SGHDT and YYEEEE.

CDR3 in amino acids: CASSLPGQGYEQYF. DNA for the CDR3: TGTGCCAGCAGCCTCCCCGGACAGGGATACGAGCAGTACTTC. The V call is TRBV5-4, the J call TRBJ2-7; TRBD1 agrees at 8 bases. Germline-derived CDR1 and CDR2 are SGHNT and YYREEE (reference sequence). The CDR3 extends over 14 amino acids. V gave up 4 bases and J gave up 4 bases; unmatched junction bases: 7.

Here the CDR3 DNA reads TGTGCCAGCAGTGACTCGAATGGGCGCGATGAGCAGTTCTTC. Translation: CASSDSNGRDEQFF. The rearrangement links TRBV6-4 to TRBJ2-1; unclear D gene. The V gene's germline CDR1 is MRHNA and CDR2 SNTAGT. The CDR3 totals 14 residues. With 0 bases removed from V and 8 bases from J, the gap between germline ends came to 11 bases.

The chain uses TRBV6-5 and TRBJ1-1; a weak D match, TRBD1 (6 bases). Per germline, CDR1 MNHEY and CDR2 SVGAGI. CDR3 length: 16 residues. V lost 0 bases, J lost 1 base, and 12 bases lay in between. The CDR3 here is CASSYSGALANTEAFF. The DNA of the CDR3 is TGTGCCAGCAGTTACTCGGGGGCCCTGGCGAACACTGAAGCTTTCTTT.